The 22 T cell receptor beta chains below were found in one sample sequenced in a study of blood T cell repertoires in COVID-19. Data came from immunoSEQ multiplex PCR; TCRdb stores just in-frame clones and leaves some out. The sample has 120,000 to 150,000 clones, approximately 89% seen once; the top ten hold around 1.5%. Sequencing was performed on peripheral blood. The source is a human donor in a cohort sampled during active COVID-19.

This chain connects TRBV7-8 to TRBJ1-5; no firm D call. Germline V lookup: CDR1 SGHVS, CDR2 FQNEAQ. This CDR3 spans 13 amino acids. V was cut by 1 base and J by 4 bases, with 5 bases left in between. The CDR3 here is CASSLGVNQPQHF. The CDR3 region has the DNA TGTGCCAGCAGCTTAGGTGTAAATCAGCCCCAGCATTTT.

The J gene is TRBJ2-1, the V gene TRBV30, with D possibly being TRBD1 (6 bases). The CDR3 sequence is 15 residues long. CDR1 and CDR2 from the germline V gene are GTSNPN and SVGIG (reference sequence). V was cut by 2 bases and J by 0 bases, with 11 bases left in between. As DNA, the CDR3 is TGTGCCTGGAGTCGGACAGAGATCTCCTACAATGAGCAGTTCTTC. Its translation is CAWSRTEISYNEQFF.

The rearrangement uses TRBV7-3 and TRBJ2-2; D not certain. Germline CDR1 and CDR2: SGHTA and FQGTGA. The V end lost 5 bases, the J end lost 3 bases, and 16 bases lay between the germline ends. The CDR3 is 16 residues long. CDR3 sequence: CASSPLASADTGELFF. The CDR3 DNA follows: TGTGCCAGCAGCCCCTTGGCGTCCGCGGACACCGGGGAGCTGTTTTTT.

V and J are TRBV5-6 and TRBJ2-3, with D unclear. Germline lookup yields CDR1 SGHDT and CDR2 YYEEEE. The length of the CDR3 is 17 residues. The V end was cut by 1 base, the J end by 1 base, with 16 bases between. The CDR3 region has the DNA TGTGCCAGCAGCTTGTTCTTCTCGATGCGCCGCACAGATACGCAGTATTTT. This encodes CASSLFFSMRRTDTQYF.

The rearrangement links TRBV30 to TRBJ1-5; the D gene is possibly TRBD1 (5 bases). CDR1 and CDR2 (germline): GTSNPN, SVGIG (reference sequence). V gave up 2 bases and J gave up 3 bases, with 11 bases separating them. The CDR3 consists of 14 residues. The CDR3, as DNA: TGTGCCTGGAGTCCAGGGCCGGACAATCAGCCCCAGCATTTT. It codes for CAWSPGPDNQPQHF.

The chain combines TRBV5-1 with TRBJ1-1; TRBD1 is a possible D gene (5 bases). This CDR3 comprises 13 residues. V was clipped by 5 bases and J by 1 base, with 9 bases between them. The germline gives CDR1 SGHRS, CDR2 YFSETQ. CDR3 nucleotide sequence: TGCGCCAGCAGAATTGACAGGAACACTGAAGCTTTCTTT. Protein: CASRIDRNTEAFF.

The V and J genes are TRBV10-3 and TRBJ2-3, with D possibly TRBD1 on 6 matching bases. Germline assignment: CDR1 ENHRY and CDR2 SYGVKD. CDR3 length: 17 amino acids. V lost 3 bases to trimming and J lost 2 bases, with 18 bases between them. The CDR3 reads CAISDYRTALNTDTQYF. DNA for the CDR3: TGTGCCATCAGTGATTATAGGACAGCCCTAAACACAGATACGCAGTATTTT.

The CDR3 protein is CASSQDRGAAFF. CDR3 coding DNA: TGTGCCAGCAGCCAAGACAGGGGTGCAGCTTTCTTT. The rearrangement joins TRBV13 to TRBJ1-1; 8 bases are a match to TRBD1. The CDR3 length is 12 residues. Germline V CDR1 and CDR2: PRHDT, FYEKMQ (reference sequence). V was pared by 5 bases and J by 10 bases, with 6 bases of the junction left unmatched.

The chain joins TRBV4-1 to TRBJ2-5; tentatively, D is TRBD2 (6 bases). The CDR3 loop spans 15 amino acids. The V and J ends lost 4 bases and 1 base respectively, with 13 bases between them. In germline, CDR1 is MGHRA, CDR2 YSYEKL. CDR3 residues: CASSLGGKSQETQYF. CDR3 nucleotides: TGCGCCAGCAGCCTCGGCGGGAAGAGCCAAGAGACCCAGTACTTC.

V and J are TRBV7-8 and TRBJ1-4; TRBD1 might be the D (6 bases). The CDR3 sequence is 16 residues long. The V gene lost 3 bases and the J gene lost 4 bases, with 15 bases spanning the gap. CDR1 and CDR2 (germline): SGHVS, FQNEAQ. CDR3 protein: CASSFQPGQSNEKLFF. The DNA for the CDR3 is TGTGCCAGCAGCTTCCAGCCGGGACAAAGTAATGAAAAACTGTTTTTT.

In DNA form, the CDR3 reads TGTGCCAGCAGTTACGGGGGGGAGAACACTGAAGCTTTCTTT. It codes for CASSYGGENTEAFF. V is TRBV6-2 or TRBV6-3 and J is TRBJ1-1, with a tentative D call TRBD1 (5 bases). Trimming left V 2 bases short and J 1 base short, with 8 bases between. Germline loops: CDR1 MNHEY, CDR2 SVGEGT. The CDR3 consists of 14 residues.

J is TRBJ1-1 and V is TRBV5-1, with 9 nucleotides matching TRBD1. Per the germline V gene, CDR1 is SGHRS and CDR2 is YFSETQ. V was pared by 4 bases and J by 1 base, with 8 bases of the junction left unmatched. There are 16 residues in the CDR3. The CDR3 nucleotides are TGCGCCAGCAGCCTCGGGACAGGGTTGGGGAACACTGAAGCTTTCTTT. It is translated as CASSLGTGLGNTEAFF.

CDR3 DNA sequence: TGCGCCAGCAGCTTGATTCCGGACAGCTCCTACGAGCAGTACTTC. As protein: CASSLIPDSSYEQYF. The rearrangement links TRBV5-1 to TRBJ2-7; a possible D gene is TRBD1 (6 bases). This CDR3 contains 15 residues. The germline V and J ends were trimmed by 1 base and 0 bases, with 11 bases remaining between them. Germline V gives CDR1 SGHRS, CDR2 YFSETQ.

The genes are TRBV7-9 and TRBJ2-3; 7 bases match TRBD1. CDR3 size: 14 residues. Trimming removed 3 bases from V and 0 bases from J; junction bases left unmatched: 0. CDR1 and CDR2 (germline): SEHNR, FQNEAQ (reference sequence). For the CDR3, the DNA is TGTGCCAGCAGCTTGACAGGGAGCACAGATACGCAGTATTTT. This codes for CASSLTGSTDTQYF.

The V and J genes are TRBV19 and TRBJ1-1; 7 bases map to TRBD1. V was clipped by 4 bases and J by 2 bases; unmatched bases: 1. The CDR3 loop spans 13 amino acids. Germline V CDR1 and CDR2: LNHDA, SQIVND (reference sequence). Here the CDR3 DNA reads TGTGCCAGTAGTAACAGGGGCAACACTGAAGCTTTCTTT. The encoded protein is CASSNRGNTEAFF.

This chain joins TRBV11-3 and TRBJ2-5, with 7 positions matching TRBD2. J lost 5 bases, V lost 2 bases, and 2 bases had no gene match. Germline CDR1 and CDR2: SGHNT and YENEEA. The CDR3 totals 13 residues. CDR3 DNA sequence: TGTGCCAGCAGCTTATGGGGGGGGGAGACCCAGTACTTC. Amino acids: CASSLWGGETQYF.

V usage is TRBV11-3 and J usage is TRBJ2-1; 11 nucleotides agree with TRBD2. V shed 6 bases and J 7 bases; nucleotides not matched to a gene: 5. The germline V gene has CDR1 SGHNT and CDR2 YENEEA. The CDR3 totals 14 residues. The CDR3 region is CASSSGGASNEQFF. CDR3 sequence (DNA): TGTGCCAGCAGTAGCGGGGGGGCCTCGAATGAGCAGTTCTTC.

The rearrangement joins TRBV7-3 to TRBJ1-6, with 10 bases that match TRBD1. V lost 5 bases to trimming and J lost 8 bases; unmatched junction nucleotides: 15. Germline V CDR1 and CDR2: SGHTA, FQGTGA. The CDR3 extends over 18 amino acids. CDR3 region: CASSQGRGTGVVDSPLHF. The CDR3 nucleotides are TGTGCCAGCAGCCAAGGTAGGGGGACAGGGGTAGTTGATTCACCCCTCCACTTT.

This chain joins TRBV19 and TRBJ2-7, with 11 nucleotides matching TRBD1. The CDR3 runs 18 residues. The germline V gene encodes CDR1 LNHDA and CDR2 SQIVND (reference sequence). The V and J ends lost 4 bases and 1 base, in that order; junction bases with no gene match: 12. This CDR3 reads CASSTLLTGDRGSYEQYF. The CDR3 bases are TGTGCCAGTAGTACCCTCCTGACCGGGGACAGGGGGTCCTACGAGCAGTACTTC.

The chain recombines TRBV5-1 with TRBJ2-1, with 8 positions matching TRBD2. J was trimmed by 5 bases and V by 7 bases; bases with no gene match: 8. Germline V CDR1 and CDR2: SGHRS, YFSETQ. The CDR3 contains 14 residues. The CDR3 loop reads CASRVGGGHNEQFF. Here the CDR3 DNA reads TGCGCCAGCCGAGTCGGCGGGGGGCACAATGAGCAGTTCTTC.

The chain has TRBV7-9 and TRBJ2-7; a weak D match, TRBD1 (5 bases). Germline-derived CDR1 and CDR2 are SEHNR and FQNEAQ (reference sequence). This CDR3 region has 11 residues. V dropped 3 bases and J dropped 5 bases, with 5 bases sitting between them. The CDR3 sequence is CASSFRDEQYF. The CDR3 DNA is TGTGCCAGCAGCTTCAGGGACGAGCAGTACTTC.

This chain joins TRBV7-9 and TRBJ1-2, with 11 bases fitting TRBD1. Germline CDR1 is SEHNR and CDR2 is FQNEAQ (reference sequence). The CDR3 spans 15 residues. The ends lost 2 bases at V and 6 bases at J; junction bases unmatched: 5. DNA of the CDR3: TGTGCCAGCAGCTTAATCCCGGGACAGGGGGATGGCTACACCTTC. Translated, it gives CASSLIPGQGDGYTF.